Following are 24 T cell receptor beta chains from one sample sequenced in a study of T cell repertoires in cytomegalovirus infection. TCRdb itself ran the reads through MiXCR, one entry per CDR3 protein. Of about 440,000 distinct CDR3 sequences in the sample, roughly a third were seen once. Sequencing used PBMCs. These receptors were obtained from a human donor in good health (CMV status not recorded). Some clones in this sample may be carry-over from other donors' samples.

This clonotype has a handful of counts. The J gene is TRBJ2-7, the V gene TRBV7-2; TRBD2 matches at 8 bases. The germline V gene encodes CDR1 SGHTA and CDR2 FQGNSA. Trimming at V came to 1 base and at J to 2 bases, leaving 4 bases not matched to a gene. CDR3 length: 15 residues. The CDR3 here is CASSLDSGGPYEQYF. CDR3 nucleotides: TGTGCCAGCAGCTTAGATTCGGGGGGGCCCTACGAGCAGTACTTC. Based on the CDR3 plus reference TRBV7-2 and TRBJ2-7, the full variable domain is GAGVSQSPSNKVTEKGKDVELRCDPISGHTALYWYRQSLGQGLEFLIYFQGNSAPDKSGLPSDRFSAERTGGSVSTLTIQRTQQEDSAVYLCASSLDSGGPYEQYFGPGTRLTVT.

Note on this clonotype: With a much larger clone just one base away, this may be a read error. CDR3 nucleotides: TGTGCCAGCAGCTTGCGGGGGGCGCAGGGCGGGGAGCTGTTTTTT. Translated: CASSLRGAQGGELFF. The chain has TRBV7-2 and TRBJ2-2, with 8 bases matching TRBD2. V shed 3 bases, J shed 7 bases, and the junction held 7 bases outside the gene matches. Germline CDR1 is SGHTA and CDR2 is FQGNSA. This CDR3 region has 15 residues.

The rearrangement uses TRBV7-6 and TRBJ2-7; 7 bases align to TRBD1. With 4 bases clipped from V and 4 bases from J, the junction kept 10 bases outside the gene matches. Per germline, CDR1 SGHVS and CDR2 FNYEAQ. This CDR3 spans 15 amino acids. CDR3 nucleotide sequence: TGTGCCAGCAGCTCAGTAAAGGGGGCGTGGTACGAGCAGTACTTC. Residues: CASSSVKGAWYEQYF.

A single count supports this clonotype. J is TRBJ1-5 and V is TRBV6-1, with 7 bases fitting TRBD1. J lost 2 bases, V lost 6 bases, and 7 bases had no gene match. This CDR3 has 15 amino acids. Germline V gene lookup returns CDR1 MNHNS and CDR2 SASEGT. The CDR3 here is CASRVSGGGNQPQHF. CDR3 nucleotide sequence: TGTGCCAGCAGGGTCTCAGGGGGAGGCAATCAGCCCCAGCATTTT.

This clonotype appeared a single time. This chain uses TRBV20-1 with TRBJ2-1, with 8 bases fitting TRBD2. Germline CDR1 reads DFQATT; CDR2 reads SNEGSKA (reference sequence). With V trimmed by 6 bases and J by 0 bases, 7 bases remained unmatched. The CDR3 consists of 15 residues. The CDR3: CSAPTSGSSYNEQFF. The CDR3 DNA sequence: TGCAGTGCCCCCACTAGCGGAAGCTCCTACAATGAGCAGTTCTTC.

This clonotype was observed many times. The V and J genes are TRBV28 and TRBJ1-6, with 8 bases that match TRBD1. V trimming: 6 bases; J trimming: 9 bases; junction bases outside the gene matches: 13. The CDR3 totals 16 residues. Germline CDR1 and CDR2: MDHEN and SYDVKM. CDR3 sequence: CASSPPRTGLSSPLHF. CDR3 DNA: TGTGCCAGCAGCCCGCCCCGGACAGGGTTGAGTTCACCCCTCCACTTT.

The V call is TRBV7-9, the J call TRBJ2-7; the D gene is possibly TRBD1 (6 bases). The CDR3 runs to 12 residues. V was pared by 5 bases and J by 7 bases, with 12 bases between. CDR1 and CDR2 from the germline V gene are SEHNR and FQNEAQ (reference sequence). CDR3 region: CASSPQGQEQYF. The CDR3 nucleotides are TGTGCCAGCAGCCCACAGGGTCAAGAGCAGTACTTC.

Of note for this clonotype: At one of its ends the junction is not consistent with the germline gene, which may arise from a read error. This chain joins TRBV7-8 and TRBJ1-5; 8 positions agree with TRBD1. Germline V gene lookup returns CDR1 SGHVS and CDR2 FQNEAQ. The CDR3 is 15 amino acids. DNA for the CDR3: TGTGACAGCAGCTCTATCAGGGGGCGCAGACAGCCCCATCATTTT. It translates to CDSSSIRGRRQPHHF.

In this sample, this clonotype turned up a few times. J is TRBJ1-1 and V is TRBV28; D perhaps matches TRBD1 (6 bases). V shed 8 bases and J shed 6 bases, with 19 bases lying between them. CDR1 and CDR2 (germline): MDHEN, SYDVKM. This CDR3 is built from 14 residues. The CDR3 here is CASAAAGVRPEAFF. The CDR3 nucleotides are TGTGCCAGCGCCGCAGCAGGGGTGAGGCCTGAAGCTTTCTTT.

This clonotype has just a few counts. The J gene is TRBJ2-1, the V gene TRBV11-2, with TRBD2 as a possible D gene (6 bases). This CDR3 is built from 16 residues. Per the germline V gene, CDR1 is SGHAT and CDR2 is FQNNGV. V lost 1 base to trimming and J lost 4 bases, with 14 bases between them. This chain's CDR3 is CASSLVPLGGYNEQFF. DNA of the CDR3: TGTGCCAGCAGCTTAGTGCCCCTCGGGGGTTACAATGAGCAGTTCTTC.

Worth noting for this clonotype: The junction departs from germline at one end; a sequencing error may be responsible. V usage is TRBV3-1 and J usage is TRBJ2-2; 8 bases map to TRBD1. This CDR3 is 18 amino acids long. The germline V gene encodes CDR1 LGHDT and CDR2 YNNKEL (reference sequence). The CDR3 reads CASSHSPLGQVNTWELFF. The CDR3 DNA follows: TGTGCCAGCAGCCACTCTCCGTTGGGACAGGTCAACACCTGGGAGCTGTTTTTT.

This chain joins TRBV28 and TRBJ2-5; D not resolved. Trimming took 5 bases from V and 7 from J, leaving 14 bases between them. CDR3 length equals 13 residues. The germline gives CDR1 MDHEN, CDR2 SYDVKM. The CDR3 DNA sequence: TGTGCCAGCAGTCCCTCTCGGGCAGGGACCCAGTACTTC. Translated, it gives CASSPSRAGTQYF. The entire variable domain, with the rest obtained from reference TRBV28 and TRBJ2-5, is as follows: DVKVTQSSRYLVKRTGEKVFLECVQDMDHENMFWYRQDPGLGLRLIYFSYDVKMKEKGDIPEGYSVSREKKERFSLILESASTNQTSMYLCASSPSRAGTQYFGPGTRLLVL.

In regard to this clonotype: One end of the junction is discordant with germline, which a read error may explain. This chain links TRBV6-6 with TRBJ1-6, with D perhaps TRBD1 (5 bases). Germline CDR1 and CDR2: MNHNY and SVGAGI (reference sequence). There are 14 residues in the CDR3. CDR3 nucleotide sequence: TGTGCCAGCAGCTGGGACGGACATAATTCACCCCTCCAATTT. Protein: CASSWDGHNSPLQF.

The DNA of the CDR3 is TGTGCCAGCTCAGACGGCGGGGGAGACAATGAGCAGTTCTTC. Amino acids: CASSDGGGDNEQFF. J is TRBJ2-1 and V is TRBV18; 7 positions agree with TRBD2. Germline values: CDR1 KGHSH, CDR2 LQKENI. J was trimmed by 5 bases and V by 5 bases; bases with no gene match: 6. This CDR3 is 14 amino acids long.

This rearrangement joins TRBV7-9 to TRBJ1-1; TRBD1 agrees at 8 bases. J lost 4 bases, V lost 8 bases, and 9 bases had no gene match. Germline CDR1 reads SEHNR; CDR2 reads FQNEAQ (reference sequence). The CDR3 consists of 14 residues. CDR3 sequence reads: CASGRQGALTEAFF. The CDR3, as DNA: TGTGCCAGCGGGCGGCAGGGGGCTCTCACTGAAGCTTTCTTT. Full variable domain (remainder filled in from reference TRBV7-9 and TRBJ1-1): DTGVSQNPRHKITKRGQNVTFRCDPISEHNRLYWYRQTLGQGPEFLTYFQNEAQLEKSRLLSDRFSAERPKGSFSTLEIQRTEQGDSAMYLCASGRQGALTEAFFGQGTRLTVV.

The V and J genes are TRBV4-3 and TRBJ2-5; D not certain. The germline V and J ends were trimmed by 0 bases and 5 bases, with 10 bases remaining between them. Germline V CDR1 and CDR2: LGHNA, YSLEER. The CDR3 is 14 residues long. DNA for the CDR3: TGCGCCAGCAGCCAAGATTGGAGTGGGGAGACCCAGTACTTC. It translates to CASSQDWSGETQYF.

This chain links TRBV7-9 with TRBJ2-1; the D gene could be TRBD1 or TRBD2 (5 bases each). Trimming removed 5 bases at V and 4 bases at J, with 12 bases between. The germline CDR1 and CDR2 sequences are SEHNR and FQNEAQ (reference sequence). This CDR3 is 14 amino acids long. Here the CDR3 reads CASSQGVGYNEQFF. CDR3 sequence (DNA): TGTGCCAGCAGCCAGGGAGTTGGGTACAATGAGCAGTTCTTC.

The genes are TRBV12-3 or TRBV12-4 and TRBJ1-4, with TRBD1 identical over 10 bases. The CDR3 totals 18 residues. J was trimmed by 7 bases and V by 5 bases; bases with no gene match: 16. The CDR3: CASSPSPGTGEEGEKLFF. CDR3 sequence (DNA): TGTGCCAGCAGTCCGAGTCCCGGGACAGGGGAGGAGGGTGAAAAACTGTTTTTT.

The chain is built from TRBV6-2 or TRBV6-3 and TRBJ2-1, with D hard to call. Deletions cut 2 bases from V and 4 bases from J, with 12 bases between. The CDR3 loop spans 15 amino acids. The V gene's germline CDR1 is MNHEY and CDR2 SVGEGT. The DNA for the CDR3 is TGTGCCAGCAGTTACACTCCGGTGTTTTACAATGAGCAGTTCTTC. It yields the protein CASSYTPVFYNEQFF.

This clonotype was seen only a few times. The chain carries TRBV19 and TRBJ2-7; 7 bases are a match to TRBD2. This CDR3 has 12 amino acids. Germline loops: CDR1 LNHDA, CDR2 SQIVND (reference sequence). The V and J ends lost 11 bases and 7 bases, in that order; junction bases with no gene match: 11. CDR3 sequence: CAARGVTTEQYF. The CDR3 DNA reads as TGTGCCGCCCGGGGGGTGACGACGGAGCAGTACTTC.

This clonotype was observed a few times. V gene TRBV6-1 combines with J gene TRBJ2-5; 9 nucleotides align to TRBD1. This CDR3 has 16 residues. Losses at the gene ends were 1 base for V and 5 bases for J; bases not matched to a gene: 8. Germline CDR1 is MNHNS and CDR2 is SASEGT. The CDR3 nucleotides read TGTGCCAGCAGTGAAGGAACAGGGGGCGTCTCGGAGACCCAGTACTTC. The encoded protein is CASSEGTGGVSETQYF.

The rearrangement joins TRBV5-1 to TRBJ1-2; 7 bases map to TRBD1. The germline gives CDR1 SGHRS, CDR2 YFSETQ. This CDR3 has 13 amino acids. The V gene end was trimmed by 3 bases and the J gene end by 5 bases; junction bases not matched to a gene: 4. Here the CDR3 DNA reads TGCGCCAGCAGCTGGGGGACAGATTATGGCTACACCTTC. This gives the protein CASSWGTDYGYTF.

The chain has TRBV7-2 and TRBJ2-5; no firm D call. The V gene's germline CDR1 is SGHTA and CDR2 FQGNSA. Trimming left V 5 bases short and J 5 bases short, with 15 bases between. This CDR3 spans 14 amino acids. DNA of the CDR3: TGTGCCAGCAGCGGGGTTGGGGTTCAGGAGACCCAGTACTTC. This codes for CASSGVGVQETQYF.

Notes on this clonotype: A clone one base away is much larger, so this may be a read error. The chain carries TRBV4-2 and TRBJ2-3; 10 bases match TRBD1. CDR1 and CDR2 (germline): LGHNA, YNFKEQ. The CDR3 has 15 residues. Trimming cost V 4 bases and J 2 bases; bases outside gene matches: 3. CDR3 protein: CASSPGTGDTDTQYF. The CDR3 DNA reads TGTGCCAGCAGCCCGGGGACAGGGGACACAGATACGCAGTATTTT.